This TCR beta chain comes out of a study of CD8+ T cells in alopecia areata. About the research overall: Treated patients were given 5 to 10 mg oral tofacitinib twice daily.

This clone was detected only a few times. Once RNA had been extracted, it was reverse transcribed into cDNA to act as the sequencing template. Libraries were prepared by immunoSEQ multiplex PCR; TCRdb keeps only in-frame clonotypes and omits some of them. The data hold under 200,000 clones, with 55% to 75% observed a single time. The treatment is: oral pan-JAK inhibitor, 5-10 mg twice daily. With V trimmed by 6 bases and J by 5 bases, 6 bases remained unmatched. The CDR3 spans 14 residues. The germline CDR1 and CDR2 sequences are ENHRY and SYGVKD. Sequenced here: CD4+ T cells sorted from blood, sampled at week 24, from a patient treated with tofacitinib. This receptor was taken from a human donor with alopecia areata. V is TRBV10-3 and J is TRBJ1-4; TRBD1 agrees at 7 bases. The CDR3 loop is CAIRGTEPNEKLFF. As DNA, the CDR3 is TGTGCCATCAGAGGGACAGAACCCAATGAAAAACTGTTTTTT.